These 25 T cell receptor beta chains were sequenced from one sample in a study of blood T cells in healthy people across ages (dated by TCRdb to between 2014 and 2017). The method was 5' RACE. Instrument on record: Illumina HiSeq 2500. The second PCR ran for roughly 7 to 12 cycles and used a J-beta primer mix along with a sample-barcoded 5' primer. TCRdb's own reprocessing of the public reads used fastp at Q25 and MiXCR and kept productive beta chains. For every CDR3 protein sequence, its rows merge into one entry that carries the most common genes and DNA. In this sample the table shows around 1.5 million distinct CDR3 sequences, roughly 40% of which occur a single time. Approximately 7.9% of the sample goes to the ten largest clones. The sequencing sample was made of blood. Receptors originate from a woman younger than 30 in good health.

This clonotype has just a few counts. One junction end disagrees with the germline gene, perhaps due to a read error. V usage is TRBV6-6 and J usage is TRBJ2-2; D remains unclear. Per the germline V gene, CDR1 is MNHNY and CDR2 is SVGAGI (reference sequence). The CDR3 runs to 13 residues. The CDR3 DNA follows: TGTGCTAGCAGTTACGGGCACACCGGGGAGCTGTTTTTT. As protein: CASSYGHTGELFF.

Ten or more counts support this clonotype. The chain has TRBV12-3 or TRBV12-4 and TRBJ1-2; no clear D gene. The CDR3 is made up of 10 amino acids. V was shortened by 1 base and J by 8 bases, with 2 bases between the two germline ends. DNA for the CDR3: TGTGCCAGCAGTTTAGGGGGCTACACCTTC. It translates to CASSLGGYTF.

The rearrangement uses TRBV20-1 and TRBJ1-1; D not certain. This CDR3 has 14 amino acids. CDR1 DFQATT and CDR2 SNEGSKA come from the germline V gene (reference sequence). Trimming took 7 bases from V and 1 from J, leaving 16 bases between them. In nucleotides, the CDR3 is TGCAGTGTTCGAATTCCGGGTGAGAACACTGAAGCTTTCTTT. It codes for CSVRIPGENTEAFF.

V usage is TRBV28 and J usage is TRBJ2-3; perhaps D is TRBD1 or TRBD2 (5 bases each). CDR3 size: 17 residues. The V gene's germline CDR1 is MDHEN and CDR2 SYDVKM. Deletions cut 3 bases from V and 3 bases from J, with 19 bases between. The CDR3 nucleotides are TGTGCCAGCAGTTTGGGGGAGCGGCCGTCTATAACAGATACGCAGTATTTT. Its translation is CASSLGERPSITDTQYF.

DNA of the CDR3: TGCAGTGCTCTCCTTACTAGCGGGGGAGAGACCCAGTACTTC. This encodes CSALLTSGGETQYF. The chain uses TRBV20-1 and TRBJ2-5; 11 bases fit TRBD2. Germline CDR1 and CDR2: DFQATT and SNEGSKA (reference sequence). Trimming cost V 5 bases and J 4 bases; bases outside gene matches: 6. The length of the CDR3 is 14 residues.

The rearrangement links TRBV6-5 to TRBJ2-1; 8 nucleotides agree with TRBD2. Trimming took 7 bases from V and 9 from J; bases not matched to a gene: 14. The CDR3 spans 15 residues. Germline V CDR1 and CDR2: MNHEY, SVGAGI. As DNA, the CDR3 is TGTGCCAGCAATGCCAGCGGGAGAAGGGTCGGTGAGCAGTTCTTC. Protein sequence: CASNASGRRVGEQFF.

The CDR3 sequence: CASSSGLTSTDTQYF. Written as DNA, the CDR3 is TGTGCCAGCAGTTCGGGACTAACTAGCACAGATACGCAGTATTTT. The gene calls are TRBV9 and TRBJ2-3; 7 positions agree with TRBD2. The V segment lost 5 bases and the J segment 0 bases; nucleotides outside the gene matches: 6. CDR1 SGDLS and CDR2 YYNGEE come from the germline V gene. The CDR3 contains 15 residues. Full variable domain (missing parts from reference TRBV9 and TRBJ2-3): DSGVTQTPKHLITATGQRVTLRCSPRSGDLSVYWYQQSLDQGLQFLIQYYNGEERAKGNILERFSAQQFPDLHSELNLSSLELGDSALYFCASSSGLTSTDTQYFGPGTRLTVL.

This clonotype occurred many times. The chain recombines TRBV12-3 or TRBV12-4 with TRBJ2-4; weak D call: TRBD2 (5 bases). The germline V and J ends were trimmed by 1 base and 0 bases, with 10 bases remaining between them. The CDR3 covers 16 residues. CDR3 loop: CASSLGTGLAKNIQYF. As DNA, the CDR3 is TGTGCCAGCAGTTTAGGGACGGGATTAGCCAAAAACATTCAGTACTTC.

This clonotype was found a few times. V usage is TRBV20-1 and J usage is TRBJ2-4, with 12 bases fitting TRBD2. The CDR3 spans 17 residues. The germline CDR1 and CDR2 sequences are DFQATT and SNEGSKA (reference sequence). With V trimmed by 3 bases and J by 0 bases, 6 bases remained unmatched. The CDR3 DNA reads TGCAGTGCTAGCCCTAGCGGGGGGGTTCTAGCCAAAAACATTCAGTACTTC. Protein product: CSASPSGGVLAKNIQYF.

CDR3 DNA sequence: TGCAGTGCGAAAGGACAGGCCGGGGGCTACACCTTC. It is translated as CSAKGQAGGYTF. The genes are TRBV20-1 and TRBJ1-2; 7 bases agree with TRBD1. Germline CDR1 DFQATT, CDR2 SNEGSKA (reference sequence). The ends lost 6 bases at V and 8 bases at J; junction bases unmatched: 9. This CDR3 has 12 residues.

The J gene is TRBJ2-7, the V gene TRBV6-6, with D perhaps matching TRBD2 (7 bases). The V end lost 2 bases, the J end lost 4 bases, and 21 bases lay between the germline ends. Germline CDR1 MNHNY, CDR2 SVGAGI (reference sequence). This CDR3 is built from 17 residues. In DNA form, the CDR3 reads TGTGCCAGCAGTTACCCACCATGGGAGGGGGTGCGGTACGAGCAGTACTTC. It encodes CASSYPPWEGVRYEQYF.

The gene calls are TRBV20-1 and TRBJ2-5; D could derive from TRBD1 or TRBD2 (5 bases each). The CDR3 spans 15 residues. Trimming cost V 2 bases and J 1 base, with 14 bases left between them. Looked up from germline, CDR1 is DFQATT and CDR2 is SNEGSKA (reference sequence). Here the CDR3 reads CSARRPAGGQETQYF. CDR3 nucleotides: TGCAGTGCTAGACGCCCTGCTGGGGGCCAAGAGACCCAGTACTTC.

The chain employs TRBV15 and TRBJ2-6; D is undetermined. CDR1 is LNHNV and CDR2 is YYDKDF in the germline V gene (reference sequence). V lost 4 bases to trimming and J lost 0 bases, with 10 bases between them. The CDR3 covers 16 residues. The CDR3 loop is CATSMGPLSGANVLTF. The CDR3, as DNA: TGTGCCACCAGCATGGGCCCCCTCTCTGGGGCCAACGTCCTGACTTTC.

There are a few counts of this clonotype. The CDR3 region is CASSPNQDLAYNEQFF. The CDR3 coding sequence is TGTGCCAGCTCACCAAATCAGGATCTAGCCTACAATGAGCAGTTCTTC. J is TRBJ2-1 and V is TRBV18; D is unclear. Between the trimmed V and J ends, which lost 2 bases and 2 bases, there was a span of 13 bases. Germline values: CDR1 KGHSH, CDR2 LQKENI. The CDR3 is made up of 16 amino acids.

There are many counts of this clonotype. The CDR3 nucleotides read TGTGCCAGCAGCTTAGGGCTAGGAGCGGCGGGGGCCGGGGAGCTGTTTTTT. The encoded protein is CASSLGLGAAGAGELFF. This chain links TRBV7-2 with TRBJ2-2; 7 positions agree with TRBD2. The CDR3 totals 17 residues. Germline V gives CDR1 SGHTA, CDR2 FQGNSA. V was pared by 1 base and J by 6 bases, with 11 bases of the junction left unmatched.

The V and J genes are TRBV5-1 and TRBJ2-6, with a tentative D call TRBD1 (6 bases). This CDR3 is 17 amino acids long. Germline CDR1 SGHRS, CDR2 YFSETQ. V was trimmed by 0 bases and J by 0 bases, leaving 10 bases between them. CDR3 amino acids: CASSLGQAVSGANVLTF. CDR3 coding DNA: TGCGCCAGCAGCTTGGGACAGGCCGTCTCTGGGGCCAACGTCCTGACTTTC.

The chain has TRBV12-3 or TRBV12-4 and TRBJ1-1; 7 positions match TRBD1. V shed 5 bases, J shed 0 bases, and the junction held 18 bases outside the gene matches. The CDR3 contains 19 residues. This CDR3 is CASSLRQGLGFGMNTEAFF. The CDR3 region has the DNA TGTGCCAGCAGTCTAAGACAGGGTCTCGGCTTCGGCATGAACACTGAAGCTTTCTTT.

The chain is built from TRBV5-6 and TRBJ2-1; TRBD1 matches 7 bases. Germline V gives CDR1 SGHDT, CDR2 YYEEEE. CDR3 size: 14 residues. V lost 6 bases and J lost 2; bases outside the gene matches: 5. The CDR3 loop is CASIRGQPYNEQFF. In DNA form, the CDR3 reads TGTGCCAGCATTAGGGGGCAGCCCTACAATGAGCAGTTCTTC.

The gene calls are TRBV4-1 and TRBJ2-4, with a possible D match to TRBD2 (7 bases). Germline CDR1 MGHRA, CDR2 YSYEKL. CDR3 length: 18 residues. Deletions cut 0 bases from V and 1 base from J, with 16 bases between. The CDR3, as DNA: TGCGCCAGCAGCCAAGAGGGGGGGGGCAGCGTCGCCAAAAACATTCAGTACTTC. This encodes CASSQEGGGSVAKNIQYF.

The chain employs TRBV30 and TRBJ2-1; 9 bases agree with TRBD2. The CDR3 runs to 13 residues. Germline V lookup: CDR1 GTSNPN, CDR2 SVGIG (reference sequence). The trim removed 3 bases at V and 11 bases at J, leaving 8 bases unmatched. In nucleotides, the CDR3 is TGTGCCTGGAGGGTAGCGGGAGTCTCCCAGCAGTTCTTC. Protein: CAWRVAGVSQQFF.

The chain couples TRBV7-2 to TRBJ2-1; 8 bases are a match to TRBD2. Germline loops: CDR1 SGHTA, CDR2 FQGNSA. CDR3 length: 15 amino acids. V shed 6 bases and J 2 bases; nucleotides not matched to a gene: 6. CDR3 protein: CASRVAGTAYNEQFF. For the CDR3, the DNA is TGTGCCAGCAGGGTAGCGGGAACCGCCTACAATGAGCAGTTCTTC.

The gene calls are TRBV28 and TRBJ2-3; the match to TRBD1 covers 11 bases. This CDR3 spans 17 amino acids. V was clipped by 4 bases and J by 3 bases; unmatched bases: 9. CDR1 is MDHEN, CDR2 SYDVKM, per germline. CDR3 amino acids: CASSSRDRGGRTDTQYF. For the CDR3, the DNA is TGTGCCAGCAGTTCTAGGGACAGGGGGGGTAGAACAGATACGCAGTATTTT.

This clonotype was detected only once. The chain couples TRBV11-2 to TRBJ1-6; D remains unclear. From germline, CDR1 is SGHAT and CDR2 FQNNGV. V lost 6 bases to trimming and J lost 7 bases, with 16 bases between them. The CDR3 spans 15 residues. CDR3: CASRFDLLGNSPLHF. In DNA form, the CDR3 reads TGTGCCAGCAGGTTCGACCTTCTCGGGAATTCACCCCTCCACTTT.

For the CDR3, the DNA is TGTGCCAGCAGCTTAGCCAATCCCCCCTACGAGCAGTACTTC. Translated, it gives CASSLANPPYEQYF. V is TRBV7-9 and J is TRBJ2-7; D ambiguous. The V gene's germline CDR1 is SEHNR and CDR2 FQNEAQ (reference sequence). This CDR3 has 14 residues. V was shortened by 0 bases and J by 2 bases, with 8 bases between the two germline ends. Full variable domain (rest looked up from reference TRBV7-9 and TRBJ2-7): DTGVSQNPRHKITKRGQNVTFRCDPISEHNRLYWYRQTLGQGPEFLTYFQNEAQLEKSRLLSDRFSAERPKGSFSTLEIQRTEQGDSAMYLCASSLANPPYEQYFGPGTRLTVT.

The CDR3 DNA sequence: TGTGCCAGCTCACCGTACAGGGACTTCAACTACGAGCAGTACTTC. This gives the protein CASSPYRDFNYEQYF. This chain uses TRBV18 with TRBJ2-4; D assignment may be TRBD1 or TRBD2 (6 bases each). The end of the DNA is better explained by TRBJ2-7, so the J call may be wrong. CDR3 length: 15 residues. CDR1 is KGHSH, CDR2 LQKENI, per germline.